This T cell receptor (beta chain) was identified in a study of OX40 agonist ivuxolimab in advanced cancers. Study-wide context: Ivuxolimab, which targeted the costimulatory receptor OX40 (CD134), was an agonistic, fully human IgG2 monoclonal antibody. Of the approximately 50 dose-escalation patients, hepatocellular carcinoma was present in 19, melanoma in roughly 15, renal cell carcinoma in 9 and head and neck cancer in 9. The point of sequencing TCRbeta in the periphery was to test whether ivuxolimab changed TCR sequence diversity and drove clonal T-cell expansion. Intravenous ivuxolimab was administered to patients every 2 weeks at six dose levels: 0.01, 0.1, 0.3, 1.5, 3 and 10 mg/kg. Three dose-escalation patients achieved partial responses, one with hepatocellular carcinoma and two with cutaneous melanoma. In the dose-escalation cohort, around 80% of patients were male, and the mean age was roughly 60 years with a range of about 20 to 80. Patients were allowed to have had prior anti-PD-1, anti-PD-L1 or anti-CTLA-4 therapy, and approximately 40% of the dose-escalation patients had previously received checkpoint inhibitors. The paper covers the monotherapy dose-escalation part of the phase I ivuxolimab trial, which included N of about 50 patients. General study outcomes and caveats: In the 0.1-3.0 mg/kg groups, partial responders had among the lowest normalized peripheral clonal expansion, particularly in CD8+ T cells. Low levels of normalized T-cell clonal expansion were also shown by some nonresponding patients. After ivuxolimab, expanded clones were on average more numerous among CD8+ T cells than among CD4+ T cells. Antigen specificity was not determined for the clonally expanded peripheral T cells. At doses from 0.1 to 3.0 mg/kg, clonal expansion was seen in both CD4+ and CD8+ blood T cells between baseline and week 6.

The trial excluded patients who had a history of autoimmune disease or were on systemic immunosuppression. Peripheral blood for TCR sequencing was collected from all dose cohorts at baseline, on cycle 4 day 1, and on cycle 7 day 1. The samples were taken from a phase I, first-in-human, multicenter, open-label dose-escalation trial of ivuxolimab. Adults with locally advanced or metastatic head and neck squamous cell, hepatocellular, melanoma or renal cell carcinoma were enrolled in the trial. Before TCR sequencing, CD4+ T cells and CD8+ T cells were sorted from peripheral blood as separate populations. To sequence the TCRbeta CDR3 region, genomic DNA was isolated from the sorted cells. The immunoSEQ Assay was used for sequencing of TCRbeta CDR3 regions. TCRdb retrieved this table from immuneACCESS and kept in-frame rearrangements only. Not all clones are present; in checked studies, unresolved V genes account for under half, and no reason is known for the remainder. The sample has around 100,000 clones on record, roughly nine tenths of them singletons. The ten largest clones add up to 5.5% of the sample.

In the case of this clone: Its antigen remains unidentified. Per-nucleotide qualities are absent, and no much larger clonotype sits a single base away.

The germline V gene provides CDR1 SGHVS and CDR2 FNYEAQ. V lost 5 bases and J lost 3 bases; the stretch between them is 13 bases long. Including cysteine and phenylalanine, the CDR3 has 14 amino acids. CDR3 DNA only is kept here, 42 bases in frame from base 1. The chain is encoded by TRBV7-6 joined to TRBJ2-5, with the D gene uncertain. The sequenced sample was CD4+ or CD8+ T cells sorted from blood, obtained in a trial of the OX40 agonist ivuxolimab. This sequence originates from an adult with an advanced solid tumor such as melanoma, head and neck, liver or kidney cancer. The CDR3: CASSPLGIKETQYF. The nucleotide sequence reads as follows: TGTGCCAGCAGCCCGCTTGGGATAAAAGAGACCCAGTACTTC.